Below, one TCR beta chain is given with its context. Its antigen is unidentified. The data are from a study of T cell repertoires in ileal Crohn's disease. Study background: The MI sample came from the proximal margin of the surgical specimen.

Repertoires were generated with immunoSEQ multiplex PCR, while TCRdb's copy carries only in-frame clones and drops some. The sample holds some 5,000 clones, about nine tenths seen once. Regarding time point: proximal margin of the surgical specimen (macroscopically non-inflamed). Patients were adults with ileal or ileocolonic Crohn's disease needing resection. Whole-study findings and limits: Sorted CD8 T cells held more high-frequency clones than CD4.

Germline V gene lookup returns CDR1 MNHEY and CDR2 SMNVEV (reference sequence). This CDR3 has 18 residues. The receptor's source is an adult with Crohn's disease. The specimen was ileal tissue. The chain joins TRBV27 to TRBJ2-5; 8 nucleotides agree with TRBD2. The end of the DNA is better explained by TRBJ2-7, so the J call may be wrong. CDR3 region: CASSLSYPGLAASYEQYF. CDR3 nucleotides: TGTGCCAGCAGTTTATCTTACCCCGGACTAGCCGCGTCCTACGAGCAGTACTTC.